The 11 T cell receptor beta chains given below trace back to one sample, sequenced in a study of T cells after posttransplantation cyclophosphamide. Profiling relied on immunoSEQ multiplex PCR, and the TCRdb table lists in-frame clones only, not all of them. The sample includes 35,000 to 45,000 clones, around 78% seen only once; the top ten take about 7.6%. Treatment was busulfan-fludarabine conditioning, a marrow graft, and cyclophosphamide on days +3 and +4. The material sequenced was CD4+ T cells sorted from blood, taken roughly 1,900 days after a stem cell transplant with posttransplant cyclophosphamide. The receptor source for this set is a female patient aged 35 to 55 who received an allogeneic stem cell transplant from a related donor, was CMV-positive, and had no GVHD. Some T cells could come from the graft donor.

The rearrangement links TRBV4-2 to TRBJ1-6; D ambiguous. Trimming cost V 1 base and J 0 bases, with 7 bases left between them. Per germline, CDR1 LGHNA and CDR2 YNFKEQ. This CDR3 is 16 amino acids long. The CDR3, as DNA: TGTGCCAGCAGCCAAGTTTCGAGCTCCTATAATTCACCCCTCCACTTT. Protein sequence: CASSQVSSSYNSPLHF.

The V and J genes are TRBV5-1 and TRBJ2-2; TRBD1 matches 7 bases. CDR3 size: 17 residues. J gave up 1 base and V 3 bases, and 9 bases lay outside the gene matches. The germline CDR1 and CDR2 sequences are SGHRS and YFSETQ. The CDR3 DNA reads TGCGCCAGCAGCTCATTACCGGGACAGAAGAACACCGGGGAGCTGTTTTTT. This sequence encodes CASSSLPGQKNTGELFF.

The chain uses TRBV18 and TRBJ2-3, with 14 bases fitting TRBD2. V was pared by 2 bases and J by 3 bases, with 1 base of the junction left unmatched. The CDR3 consists of 16 residues. Looked up from germline, CDR1 is KGHSH and CDR2 is LQKENI. The CDR3 DNA reads TGTGCCAGCTCACCAAGACTAGCGGGGGGGACAGATACGCAGTATTTT. Residues: CASSPRLAGGTDTQYF.

The CDR3 loop is CASSEAHSSYEQYF. The CDR3 region has the DNA TGTGCCAGCAGTGAAGCACACAGCTCCTACGAGCAGTACTTC. The J gene is TRBJ2-7, the V gene TRBV6-1; D is undetermined. The CDR3 spans 14 residues. Germline V gene data show CDR1 as MNHNS and CDR2 as SASEGT. The V end lost 0 bases, the J end lost 0 bases, and 6 bases lay between the germline ends.

This chain links TRBV5-1 with TRBJ1-1; D is unclear. The V end lost 0 bases, the J end lost 1 base, and 13 bases lay between the germline ends. Looked up from germline, CDR1 is SGHRS and CDR2 is YFSETQ. The CDR3 contains 16 residues. The CDR3 DNA is TGCGCCAGCAGCTTGGGACGGGGATCTCGGAACACTGAAGCTTTCTTT. Its protein is CASSLGRGSRNTEAFF.

The chain has TRBV11-3 and TRBJ2-2, with D possibly matching TRBD2 (5 bases). Germline V gene lookup returns CDR1 SGHNT and CDR2 YENEEA. V was clipped by 6 bases and J by 7 bases, with 15 bases between them. This CDR3 has 14 residues. CDR3 coding DNA: TGTGCCAGCAGTCAAGAGGGCGCGTTCGGGGAGCTGTTTTTT. Its protein product is CASSQEGAFGELFF.

The chain uses TRBV11-1 and TRBJ2-2, with 10 bases matching TRBD1. Trimming at V came to 5 bases and at J to 6 bases, leaving 9 bases not matched to a gene. The V gene's germline CDR1 is SGHAT and CDR2 FQDESV (reference sequence). This CDR3 has 16 residues. In nucleotides, the CDR3 is TGTGCCAGCAGCCCGTCGACAGGGGGCGTACCCGGGGAGCTGTTTTTT. It specifies CASSPSTGGVPGELFF.

CDR3 DNA: TGTGCCAGCAGCTTCACTAGCGGGGGCCTTAGCACAGATACGCAGTATTTT. It yields the protein CASSFTSGGLSTDTQYF. The chain couples TRBV7-2 to TRBJ2-3; 11 positions match TRBD2. The CDR3 contains 17 residues. With V trimmed by 3 bases and J by 0 bases, 5 bases remained unmatched. Germline values: CDR1 SGHTA, CDR2 FQGNSA.

This clone was picked up one time. The chain uses TRBV5-1 and TRBJ2-3; 9 nucleotides match TRBD2. V shed 0 bases and J 2 bases; nucleotides not matched to a gene: 7. The CDR3 is made up of 17 amino acids. Germline CDR1 SGHRS, CDR2 YFSETQ. The CDR3 spells CASSLGWRGGLTDTQYF. The CDR3 DNA sequence: TGCGCCAGCAGCTTGGGTTGGCGGGGGGGCCTCACAGATACGCAGTATTTT.

This clone was observed a few times. The chain joins TRBV11-2 to TRBJ2-3, with 9 bases aligning to TRBD2. With 5 bases clipped from V and 2 bases from J, the junction kept 11 bases outside the gene matches. CDR1 is SGHAT, CDR2 FQNNGV, per germline. The CDR3 runs 17 residues. In DNA, the CDR3 is TGTGCCAGCAGCCCAGGGGGGCGGGGGGGATTCACAGATACGCAGTATTTT. Residues: CASSPGGRGGFTDTQYF.

This rearrangement joins TRBV7-3 to TRBJ1-2; TRBD1 aligns across 7 bases. The J segment lost 7 bases and the V segment lost 2 bases, leaving 4 bases of the junction unmatched. The CDR3 sequence is 13 residues long. CDR1 SGHTA and CDR2 FQGTGA come from the germline V gene. CDR3 in amino acids: CASSLAGGLGYTF. CDR3 nucleotides: TGTGCCAGCAGCTTAGCAGGGGGTCTTGGCTACACCTTC.